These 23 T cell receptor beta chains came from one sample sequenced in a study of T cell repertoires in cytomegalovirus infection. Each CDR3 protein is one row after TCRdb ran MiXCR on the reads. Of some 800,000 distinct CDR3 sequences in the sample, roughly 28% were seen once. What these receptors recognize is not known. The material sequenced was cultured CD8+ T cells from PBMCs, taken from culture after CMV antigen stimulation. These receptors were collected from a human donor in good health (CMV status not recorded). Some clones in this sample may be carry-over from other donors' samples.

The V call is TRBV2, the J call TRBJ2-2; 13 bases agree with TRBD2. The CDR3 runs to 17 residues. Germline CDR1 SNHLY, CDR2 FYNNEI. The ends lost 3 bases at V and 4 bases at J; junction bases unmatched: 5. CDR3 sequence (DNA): TGTGCCAGCAGTGACGGACTAGCGGGGGTCCTCACCGGGGAGCTGTTTTTT. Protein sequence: CASSDGLAGVLTGELFF.

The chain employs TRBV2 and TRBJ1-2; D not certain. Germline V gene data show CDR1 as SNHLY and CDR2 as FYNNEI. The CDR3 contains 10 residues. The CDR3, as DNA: TGTTCGACTAGTAACTATGGCTACACCTTC. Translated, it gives CSTSNYGYTF.

DNA for the CDR3: TGTGCCAGCCCAGGGGCAGATACGCAGTATTTT. Its translation is CASPGADTQYF. This sequence joins TRBV7-9 and TRBJ2-3, with D tentatively TRBD1 (6 bases). V gave up 8 bases and J gave up 4 bases, with 7 bases separating them. This CDR3 is 11 amino acids long. The germline gives CDR1 SEHNR, CDR2 FQNEAQ (reference sequence).

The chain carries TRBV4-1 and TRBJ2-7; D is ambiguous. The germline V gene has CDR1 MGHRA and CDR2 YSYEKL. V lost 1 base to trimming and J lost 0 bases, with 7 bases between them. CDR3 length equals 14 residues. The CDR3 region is CASSQVRDSYEQYV. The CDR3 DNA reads TGCGCCAGCAGCCAAGTGCGCGACTCCTACGAGCAGTACGTC.

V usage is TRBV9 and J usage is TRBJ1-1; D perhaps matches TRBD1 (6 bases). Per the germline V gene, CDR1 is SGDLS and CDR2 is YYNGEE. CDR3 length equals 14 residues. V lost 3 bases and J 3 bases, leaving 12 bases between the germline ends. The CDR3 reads CASSETGSYTEAFF. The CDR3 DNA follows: TGTGCCAGCAGCGAAACAGGGTCGTACACTGAAGCTTTCTTT.

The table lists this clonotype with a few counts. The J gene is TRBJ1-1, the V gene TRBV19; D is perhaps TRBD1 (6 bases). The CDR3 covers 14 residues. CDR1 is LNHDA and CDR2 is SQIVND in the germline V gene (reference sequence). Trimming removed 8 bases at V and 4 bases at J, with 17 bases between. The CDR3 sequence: CASATVGGGTEAFF. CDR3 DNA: TGTGCCAGTGCTACCGTAGGGGGTGGCACTGAAGCTTTCTTT.

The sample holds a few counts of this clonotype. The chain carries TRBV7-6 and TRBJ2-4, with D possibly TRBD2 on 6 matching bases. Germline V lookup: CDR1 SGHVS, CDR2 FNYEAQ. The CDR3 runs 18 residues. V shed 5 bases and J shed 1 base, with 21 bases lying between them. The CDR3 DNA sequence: TGTGCCAGCAGCCCATCCCCGGGACTCCTGGGCGCCAAAAACATTCAGTACTTC. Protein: CASSPSPGLLGAKNIQYF. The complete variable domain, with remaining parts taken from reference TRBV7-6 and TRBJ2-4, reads GAGVSQSPRYKVTKRGQDVALRCDPISGHVSLYWYRQALGQGPEFLTYFNYEAQQDKSGLPNDRFSAERPEGSISTLTIQRTEQRDSAMYRCASSPSPGLLGAKNIQYFGAGTRLSVL.

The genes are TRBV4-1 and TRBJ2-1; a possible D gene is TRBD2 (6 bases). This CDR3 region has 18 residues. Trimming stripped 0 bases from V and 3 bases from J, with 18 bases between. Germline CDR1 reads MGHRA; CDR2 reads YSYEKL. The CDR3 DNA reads TGCGCCAGCAGCCAAGATCCATTCGCGGGGTCGAACTACAATGAGCAGTTCTTC. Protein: CASSQDPFAGSNYNEQFF.

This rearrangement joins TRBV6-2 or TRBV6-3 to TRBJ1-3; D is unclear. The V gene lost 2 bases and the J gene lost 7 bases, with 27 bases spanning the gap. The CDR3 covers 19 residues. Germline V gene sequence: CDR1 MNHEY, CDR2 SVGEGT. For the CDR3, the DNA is TGTGCCAGCAGTTACGGGCCCCAAACCTCCCGGATCCAGCAGAACACCATATATTTT. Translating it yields CASSYGPQTSRIQQNTIYF.

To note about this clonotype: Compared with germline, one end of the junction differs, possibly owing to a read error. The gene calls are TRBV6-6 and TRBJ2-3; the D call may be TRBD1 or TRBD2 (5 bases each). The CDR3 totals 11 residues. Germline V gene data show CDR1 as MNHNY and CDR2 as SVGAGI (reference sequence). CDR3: CASSTGPWAHF. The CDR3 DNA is TGTGCCAGCAGTACGGGGCCTTGGGCGCATTTT.

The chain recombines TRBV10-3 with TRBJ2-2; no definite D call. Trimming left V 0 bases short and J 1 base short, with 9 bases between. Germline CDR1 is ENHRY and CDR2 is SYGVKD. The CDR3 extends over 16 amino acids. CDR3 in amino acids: CAISESERLNTGELFF. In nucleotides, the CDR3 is TGTGCCATCAGTGAGTCGGAGAGACTGAACACCGGGGAGCTGTTTTTT.

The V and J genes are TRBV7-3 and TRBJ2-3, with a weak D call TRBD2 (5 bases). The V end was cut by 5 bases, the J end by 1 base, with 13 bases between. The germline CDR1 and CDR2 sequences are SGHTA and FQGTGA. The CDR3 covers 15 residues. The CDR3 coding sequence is TGTGCCAGCAGCCCCTCGGGGAGAGGCACAGATACGCAGTATTTT. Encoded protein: CASSPSGRGTDTQYF.

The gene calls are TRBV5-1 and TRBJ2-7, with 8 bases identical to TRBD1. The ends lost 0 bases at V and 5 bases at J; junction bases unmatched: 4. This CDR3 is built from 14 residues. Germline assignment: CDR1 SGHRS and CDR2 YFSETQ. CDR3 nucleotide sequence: TGCGCCAGCAGCTTGGGGACAGGGATAGACGAGCAGTACGTC. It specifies CASSLGTGIDEQYV.

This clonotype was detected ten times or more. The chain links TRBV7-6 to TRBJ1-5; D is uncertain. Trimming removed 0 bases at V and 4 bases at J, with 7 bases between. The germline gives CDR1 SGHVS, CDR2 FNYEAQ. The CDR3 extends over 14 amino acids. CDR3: CASSLAGYNQPQHF. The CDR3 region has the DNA TGTGCCAGCAGCTTAGCAGGGTATAATCAGCCCCAGCATTTT.

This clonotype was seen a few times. DNA of the CDR3: TGCGCCAGCAGCCAGAACCAGGGGGTCAATCAGCCCCAGCATTTT. It encodes CASSQNQGVNQPQHF. V gene TRBV4-3 combines with J gene TRBJ1-5; TRBD1 matches at 7 bases. V was pared by 3 bases and J by 3 bases, with 5 bases of the junction left unmatched. This CDR3 is 15 amino acids long. Germline CDR1 LGHNA, CDR2 YSLEER.

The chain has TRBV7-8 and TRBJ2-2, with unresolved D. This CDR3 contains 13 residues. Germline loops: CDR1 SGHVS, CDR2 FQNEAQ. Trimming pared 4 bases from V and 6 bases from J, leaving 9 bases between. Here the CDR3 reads CASSSSRAGELFF. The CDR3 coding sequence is TGTGCCAGCAGCTCCTCAAGGGCCGGGGAGCTGTTTTTT.

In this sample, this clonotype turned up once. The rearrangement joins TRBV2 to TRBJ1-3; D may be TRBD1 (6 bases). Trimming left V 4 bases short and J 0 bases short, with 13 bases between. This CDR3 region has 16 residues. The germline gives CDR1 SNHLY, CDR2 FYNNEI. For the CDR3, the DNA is TGTGCCAGCAGTGGAGAGACAGGCGGCTCTGGAAACACCATATATTTT. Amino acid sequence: CASSGETGGSGNTIYF.

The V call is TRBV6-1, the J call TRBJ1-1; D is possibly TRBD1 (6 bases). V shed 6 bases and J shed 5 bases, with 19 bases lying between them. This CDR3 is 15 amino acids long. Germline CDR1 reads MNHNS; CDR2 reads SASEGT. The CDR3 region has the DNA TGTGCCAGCAGACAGTGGAGGGGGGTCGGGACTGAAGCTTTCTTT. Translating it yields CASRQWRGVGTEAFF.

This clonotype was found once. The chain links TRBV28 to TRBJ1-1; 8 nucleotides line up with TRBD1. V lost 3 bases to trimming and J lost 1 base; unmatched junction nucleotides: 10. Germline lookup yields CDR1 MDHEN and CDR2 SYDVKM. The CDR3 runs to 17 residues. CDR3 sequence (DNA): TGTGCCAGCAGTTTCCCGGGTTACGGACAGGGGAACACTGAAGCTTTCTTT. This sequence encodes CASSFPGYGQGNTEAFF.

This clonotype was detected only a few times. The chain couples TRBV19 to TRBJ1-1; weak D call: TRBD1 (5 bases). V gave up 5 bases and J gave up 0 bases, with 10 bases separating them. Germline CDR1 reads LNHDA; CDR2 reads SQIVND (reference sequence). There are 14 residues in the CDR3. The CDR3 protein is CASSVARVNTEAFF. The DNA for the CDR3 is TGTGCCAGTAGTGTTGCCAGGGTGAACACTGAAGCTTTCTTT.

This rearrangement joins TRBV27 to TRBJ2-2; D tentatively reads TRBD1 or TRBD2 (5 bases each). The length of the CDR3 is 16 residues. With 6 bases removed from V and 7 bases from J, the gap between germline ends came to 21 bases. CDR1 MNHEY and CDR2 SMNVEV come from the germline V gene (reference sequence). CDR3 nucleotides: TGTGCCAGCAGCCAACTCGGGGCAGGGTTCGTCGGGGAGCTGTTTTTT. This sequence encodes CASSQLGAGFVGELFF.

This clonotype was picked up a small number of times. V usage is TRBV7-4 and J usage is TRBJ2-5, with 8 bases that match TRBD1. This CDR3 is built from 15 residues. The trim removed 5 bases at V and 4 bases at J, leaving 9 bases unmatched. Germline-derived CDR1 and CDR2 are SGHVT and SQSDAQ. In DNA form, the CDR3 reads TGTGCCAGCAGCCCGGGACAGGCTGCCGGAGAGACCCAGTACTTC. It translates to CASSPGQAAGETQYF.

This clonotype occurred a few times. Here the CDR3 reads CASSLSSAQRGYTF. CDR3 DNA sequence: TGTGCCAGCAGTTTATCTTCAGCGCAAAGGGGCTACACCTTC. The chain recombines TRBV27 with TRBJ1-2; D remains ambiguous. The CDR3 extends over 14 amino acids. The V end was cut by 0 bases, the J end by 8 bases, with 13 bases between. Germline CDR1 MNHEY, CDR2 SMNVEV (reference sequence).